This is a list of T cell receptor beta chains from one sample in a study of T cell responses to AZD1222 COVID-19 vaccine. Generated by immunoSEQ multiplex PCR, the TCRdb table keeps only in-frame clones and is missing some. Among 130,000 to 150,000 clones listed, approximately 89% were seen once. Here the sequenced sample was peripheral blood, taken on day 0 of AZD1222 vaccination. Receptors were obtained from an adult in good health. Both conserved end residues are part of each CDR3. The order of the fields is clone size, J gene, D gene, V gene, CDR3 protein, CDR3 DNA. D genes are given only for firm matches. Clone size, where shown, is once, few, many, or a class for clones that have expanded.

-	TRBJ1-6	-	TRBV28	CASSPSGIGLPLHF	TGTGCCAGCAGTCCTTCGGGGATAGGCCTACCCCTCCACTTT
-	TRBJ1-4	-	TRBV5-5	CASSQTVATTNEKLFF	TGTGCCAGCAGCCAGACGGTAGCGACCACTAATGAAAAACTGTTTTTT
-	TRBJ1-5	-	TRBV7-8	CASSLARLKKGVNNQPQHF	TGTGCCAGCAGCTTAGCCCGGTTAAAGAAGGGGGTTAACAATCAGCCCCAGCATTTT
-	TRBJ2-2	-	TRBV15	CATRGAGTTGELFF	TGTGCCACCAGGGGGGCAGGGACCACCGGGGAGCTGTTTTTT
-	TRBJ2-1	TRBD1	TRBV10-1	CASSLTGTGGGLPRCSSYNEQFF	TGCGCCAGCAGTCTTACCGGGACAGGGGGAGGTCTCCCCAGATGTAGCTCCTACAATGAGCAGTTCTTC
once	TRBJ1-2	-	TRBV5-8	CASSLEPRSNYGYTF	TGTGCCAGCAGCTTAGAGCCTCGGAGTAACTATGGCTACACCTTC
-	TRBJ1-5	-	TRBV7-6	CASSLEGNSNQPQHF	TGTGCCAGCAGCTTAGAAGGTAATAGCAATCAGCCCCAGCATTTT
-	TRBJ2-1	TRBD2	TRBV5-4	CASSPDGWASGSTDEQFF	TGTGCCAGCAGCCCCGATGGCTGGGCTAGCGGGAGCACGGATGAGCAGTTCTTC
-	TRBJ2-7	TRBD1	TRBV6-2/TRBV6-3	CASSRTGYEQYF	TGTGCCAGCAGTCGGACAGGGTACGAGCAGTACTTC
once	TRBJ2-3	-	TRBV18	CASSPSGFSTDTQYF	TGTGCCAGCTCACCTTCTGGCTTTAGCACAGATACGCAGTATTTT
-	TRBJ2-2	TRBD2	TRBV19	CASSEVAGVYTGELFF	TGTGCCAGTAGTGAGGTGGCGGGGGTATACACCGGGGAGCTGTTTTTT
once	TRBJ2-3	-	TRBV6-5	CASSYGRGDTQYF	TGTGCCAGCAGTTACGGGAGGGGGGATACGCAGTATTTT
-	TRBJ1-1	-	TRBV6-6	CASSTRGFTEAFF	TGTGCCAGCAGCACTAGGGGGTTCACTGAAGCTTTCTTT
-	TRBJ1-5	-	TRBV28	CASTPKGFQPQHF	TGTGCCAGCACCCCTAAGGGTTTTCAGCCCCAGCATTTT
-	TRBJ2-7	-	TRBV19	CASSIPKNQHPYEQYF	TGTGCCAGTAGTATCCCCAAAAACCAGCACCCCTACGAGCAGTACTTC
-	TRBJ2-7	TRBD1	TRBV28	CASSWTGGTYEQYF	TGTGCCAGCAGTTGGACAGGGGGCACCTACGAGCAGTACTTC
-	TRBJ1-2	TRBD1	TRBV28	CASKTGTGGFRDYGYTF	TGTGCCAGCAAAACCGGGACAGGGGGCTTTAGGGACTATGGCTACACCTTC
once	TRBJ2-5	TRBD1	TRBV7-3	CASSLGRGRQETQYF	TGTGCCAGCAGCTTAGGCAGGGGGCGCCAGGAGACCCAGTACTTC
-	TRBJ1-2	-	TRBV4-2	CASSLRSGTENYGYTF	TGTGCCAGCAGCCTCAGATCTGGGACGGAGAACTATGGCTACACCTTC
few	TRBJ2-2	TRBD1	TRBV19	CASSAIVGDRSNTGELFF	TGTGCCAGTAGTGCGATAGTGGGGGACAGATCGAACACCGGGGAGCTGTTTTTT
-	TRBJ2-3	TRBD2	TRBV4-2	CASSQELAGSTDTQYF	TGTGCCAGCAGCCAAGAATTAGCGGGAAGCACAGATACGCAGTATTTT
-	TRBJ2-5	-	TRBV4-3	CASSQDGSLAADKQYF	TGCGCCAGCAGCCAAGATGGGTCCTTGGCAGCGGACAAACAGTACTTC
-	TRBJ2-6	-	TRBV29-1	CSVEDMGTPGANVLTF	TGCAGCGTTGAAGATATGGGAACCCCTGGGGCCAACGTCCTGACTTTC
-	TRBJ2-7	-	TRBV4-3	CASSQDSFLTGHSSYEQYF	TGCGCCAGCAGCCAAGATTCCTTTTTAACCGGACATAGCTCCTACGAGCAGTACTTC
once	TRBJ2-2	TRBD2	TRBV28	CASSRKTRLAGVTGELFF	TGTGCCAGCAGTCGAAAGACCCGACTAGCGGGAGTTACCGGGGAGCTGTTTTTT
-	TRBJ2-4	TRBD2	TRBV7-2	CASSLSAGVAKNIQYF	TGTGCCAGCAGCCTTAGCGCGGGGGTAGCCAAAAACATTCAGTACTTC
-	TRBJ2-7	TRBD2	TRBV4-1	CASSQDPPGGTYEQYF	TGCGCCAGCAGCCAAGATCCGCCGGGAGGAACCTACGAGCAGTACTTC
-	TRBJ1-1	-	TRBV2	CASSDRMWAFF	TGTGCCAGCAGTGATAGAATGTGGGCTTTCTTT
-	TRBJ2-1	TRBD2	TRBV7-9	CASLNGASGIRNEQFF	TGTGCCAGCCTGAACGGGGCTAGCGGGATCCGCAATGAGCAGTTCTTC
-	TRBJ2-1	-	TRBV27	CASSLSGPISNEQFF	TGTGCCAGCAGTTTATCCGGGCCCATAAGCAATGAGCAGTTCTTC
once	TRBJ1-1	-	TRBV7-9	CASSSPGMNTEAFF	TGTGCCAGCAGCTCCCCAGGGATGAACACTGAAGCTTTCTTT
few	TRBJ2-7	TRBD1	TRBV19	CASSIDPGGHYEQYF	TGTGCCAGTAGTATAGACCCAGGGGGTCACTACGAGCAGTACTTC
-	TRBJ2-2	TRBD2	TRBV7-9	CASSPTSGRAGELFF	TGTGCCAGCAGCCCGACTAGCGGGAGAGCCGGGGAGCTGTTTTTT
-	TRBJ2-7	TRBD1	TRBV5-1	CASSLGQGAVSYEQYF	TGCGCCAGCAGCTTAGGACAGGGGGCGGTATCCTACGAGCAGTACTTC
-	TRBJ2-1	TRBD2	TRBV7-9	CASSFGLAGASFYNEQFF	TGTGCCAGCAGCTTCGGACTAGCGGGAGCAAGTTTCTACAATGAGCAGTTCTTC
-	TRBJ2-1	-	TRBV9	CASSVDAREGYNEQFF	TGTGCCAGCAGCGTAGATGCGCGGGAAGGGTACAATGAGCAGTTCTTC
-	TRBJ2-7	-	TRBV11-2	CASSPSGEVYEQYF	TGTGCCAGCAGCCCATCCGGGGAGGTGTACGAGCAGTACTTC
-	TRBJ2-1	-	TRBV11-3	CASSQPPSYEQFF	TGTGCCAGCAGCCAGCCCCCTAGTTATGAGCAGTTCTTC
-	TRBJ2-1	-	TRBV10-3	CAISESLGYLNEQFF	TGTGCCATCAGTGAGTCGTTGGGATACCTCAATGAGCAGTTCTTC
-	TRBJ2-4	TRBD1	TRBV5-1	CASSSAGQGAGNIQYF	TGCGCCAGCAGCTCCGCCGGGCAGGGGGCGGGAAACATTCAGTACTTC
-	TRBJ1-5	-	TRBV2	CASSAGQVYSNQPQHF	TGTGCCAGCAGTGCCGGACAAGTCTATAGCAATCAGCCCCAGCATTTT
few	TRBJ1-5	TRBD1	TRBV30	CAWSVQGRSNQPQHF	TGTGCCTGGAGTGTACAGGGGAGGAGCAATCAGCCCCAGCATTTT
once	TRBJ1-2	-	TRBV20-1	CSASRDQNYGYTF	TGCAGTGCTAGTCGGGATCAAAACTATGGCTACACCTTC
-	TRBJ1-1	TRBD1	TRBV12-3/TRBV12-4	CASSRQGAEAFF	TGTGCCAGCAGCCGACAGGGGGCTGAAGCTTTCTTT
-	TRBJ2-1	TRBD2	TRBV27	CASWKAGLAYNEQFF	TGTGCCAGCTGGAAAGCGGGACTTGCCTACAATGAGCAGTTCTTC
-	TRBJ1-2	TRBD1	TRBV5-6	CASSLGTGYGYTF	TGTGCCAGCAGCTTGGGGACAGGCTATGGCTACACCTTC
-	TRBJ2-2	-	TRBV7-9	CASTDTGELFF	TGTGCCAGTACGGACACCGGGGAGCTGTTTTTT
-	TRBJ1-2	-	TRBV6-5	CASSYSGANYGYTF	TGTGCCAGCAGTTACTCGGGAGCAAACTATGGCTACACCTTC